This passage covers 12 T cell receptor beta chains from one sample sequenced in a study of shared T cell receptors in the human thymus. Only in-frame clones appear in the TCRdb table, and some are missing; sequencing was by immunoSEQ multiplex PCR. Here the sample spans roughly 710,000 clones, roughly 85% being singletons. This sample also belongs to another study, concerning human thymus T cells.

The sequenced material came from thymocytes. These receptors were taken from a girl in the first two years of life with a congenital heart defect.

This clone was observed a single time. The chain has TRBV4-1 and TRBJ1-5; 7 bases line up with TRBD1. Unmatched junction bases numbered 8, after V lost 0 bases and J lost 12 bases. This CDR3 is 14 amino acids long. Germline CDR1 reads MGHRA; CDR2 reads YSYEKL. The CDR3 bases are TGCGCCAGCAGCCAAGATGAGGGGGCAGGGCGCCAGCATTTT. Encoded protein: CASSQDEGAGRQHF.

The rearrangement joins TRBV7-4 to TRBJ2-5; 7 bases map to TRBD2. In germline, CDR1 is SGHVT, CDR2 SQSDAQ. J gave up 5 bases and V 2 bases, and 11 bases lay outside the gene matches. The CDR3 covers 16 residues. The CDR3 protein is CASSLSGPTGRETQYF. CDR3 sequence (DNA): TGTGCCAGCAGCTTAAGTGGACCTACCGGGAGGGAGACCCAGTACTTC.

The chain has TRBV5-4 and TRBJ2-4, with TRBD1 matching 7 bases. The V segment lost 8 bases and the J segment 1 base; nucleotides outside the gene matches: 12. The CDR3 has 16 residues. Per germline, CDR1 SGHNT and CDR2 YYREEE (reference sequence). The CDR3 region has the DNA TGTGCCAGTAGATTAGGGGACAGTGGGGCCAAAAACATTCAGTACTTC. It codes for CASRLGDSGAKNIQYF.

CDR3 sequence: CASSAGQGGLTGELFF. The CDR3 nucleotides read TGTGCCAGTAGTGCAGGGCAGGGAGGGTTGACCGGGGAGCTGTTTTTT. The gene calls are TRBV19 and TRBJ2-2, with TRBD2 matching over 7 bases. The germline CDR1 and CDR2 sequences are LNHDA and SQIVND (reference sequence). CDR3 size: 16 residues. V shed 5 bases, J shed 5 bases, and the junction held 11 bases outside the gene matches. Variable domain in full (rest from reference TRBV19 and TRBJ2-2): DGGITQSPKYLFRKEGQNVTLSCEQNLNHDAMYWYRQDPGQGLRLIYYSQIVNDFQKGDIAEGYSVSREKKESFPLTVTSAQKNPTAFYLCASSAGQGGLTGELFFGEGSRLTVL.

This clone was picked up one time. This CDR3 reads CASSFKWPGNTEAFF. The CDR3 coding sequence is TGTGCCAGCAGCTTTAAATGGCCAGGGAACACTGAAGCTTTCTTT. This chain links TRBV7-8 with TRBJ1-1, with no clear D. The germline gives CDR1 SGHVS, CDR2 FQNEAQ. This CDR3 contains 15 residues. V was trimmed by 3 bases and J by 1 base, leaving 12 bases between them.

The CDR3 nucleotides are TGTGCCATCAGAGCAGGGGTGAACACTGAAGCTTTCTTT. Amino acid sequence: CAIRAGVNTEAFF. The genes are TRBV10-3 and TRBJ1-1; D might be TRBD1 (6 bases). The CDR3 length is 13 residues. Looked up from germline, CDR1 is ENHRY and CDR2 is SYGVKD. Trimming cost V 6 bases and J 0 bases, with 8 bases left between them.

The rearrangement joins TRBV12-5 to TRBJ1-2; possible D gene TRBD1, 5 bases. V lost 6 bases and J lost 2, with 19 bases in between. Germline V gene lookup returns CDR1 LGHNT and CDR2 FRNRAP. CDR3 size: 16 residues. CDR3 region: CASGRDSRGSNYGYTF. Written as DNA, the CDR3 is TGTGCTAGTGGACGCGACAGTCGTGGGTCCAACTATGGCTACACCTTC.

This chain links TRBV6-5 with TRBJ1-3; TRBD1 agrees at 8 bases. This CDR3 comprises 15 residues. V was pared by 4 bases and J by 5 bases, with 7 bases of the junction left unmatched. Germline-derived CDR1 and CDR2 are MNHEY and SVGAGI. The CDR3 sequence is CASSSGQGKRNTIYF. The CDR3 region has the DNA TGTGCCAGCAGTTCTGGACAGGGAAAGAGAAACACCATATATTTT.

The CDR3 DNA sequence: TGTGCCAGCAGTTTATGCAAGGGACAGCCCCACTCCTACGAGCAGTACTTC. It specifies CASSLCKGQPHSYEQYF. This rearrangement joins TRBV28 to TRBJ2-7; TRBD1 matches at 7 bases. Trimming took 0 bases from V and 0 from J; bases not matched to a gene: 8. The germline gives CDR1 MDHEN, CDR2 SYDVKM. This CDR3 region has 17 residues.

This chain links TRBV27 with TRBJ2-3, with a weak D call TRBD2 (5 bases). This CDR3 contains 17 residues. Germline V gene sequence: CDR1 MNHEY, CDR2 SMNVEV (reference sequence). Trimming pared 8 bases from V and 8 bases from J, leaving 29 bases between. The CDR3 here is CASHPRFPGTPLGTQYF. In nucleotides, the CDR3 is TGTGCCAGCCACCCACGATTCCCGGGAACCCCGCTGGGTACGCAGTATTTT.

The rearrangement uses TRBV5-1 and TRBJ2-7, with D possibly TRBD1 on 6 matching bases. The CDR3 totals 19 residues. V lost 0 bases and J 1 base, leaving 23 bases between the germline ends. The V gene's germline CDR1 is SGHRS and CDR2 YFSETQ. CDR3 DNA: TGCGCCAGCAGCTTGGGTCCCCGGTTTTCCCCGGACAGTTCCTACGAGCAGTACTTC. This gives the protein CASSLGPRFSPDSSYEQYF.

The chain joins TRBV14 to TRBJ1-1; 10 bases are shared with TRBD1. The CDR3 contains 16 residues. Germline-derived CDR1 and CDR2 are SGHDN and FVKESK. Trimming cost V 4 bases and J 1 base; bases outside gene matches: 6. The CDR3 nucleotides read TGTGCCAGCAGCCCATCCCGGACAGGGGGGAACACTGAAGCTTTCTTT. The encoded protein is CASSPSRTGGNTEAFF.